What follows describes a single T cell receptor (beta chain). There are a few counts of this clone. This clone's antigen is unknown. The CDR3 does not end in the conserved phenylalanine or tryptophan, so this is likely a read error. Because the CDR3's place on the DNA is in doubt, the DNA is left out and the CDR3 is given as listed by TCRdb. The sample is drawn from a study of blood T cell repertoires in COVID-19 (dated by TCRdb to between 2020 and 2021). Some background on the complete study: Recovered participants in ImmuneRACE Cohort 3 were defined as having two consecutive negative NP/OP PCR tests, clearance from a healthcare professional, or resolution of symptoms. Collaborator samples came from the United States, Italy and Spain and covered acute and convalescent phases of COVID-19. The material from the prospective study consisted of cDNA or gDNA derived from T cells, B-cell-depleted T cells, or PBMCs. Deeply sampled blood TCRbeta repertoires from subjects exposed to, actively infected with, or recovered from COVID-19 were included in the dataset. A freely available public database, intended as a resource for researchers studying the immune response to SARS-CoV-2, is where the repertoires were released. Samples came from the ongoing ImmuneRACE study (first 160 participants) plus 1,254 subjects from 6 global collaborators. Nearly every sample came with metadata listing a de-identified subject ID, COVID-19 status, age in years and sex. Where available, HLA class I and class II types were obtained from metadata supplied by the sample provider rather than from assay-based typing. The full study reports these points: How much clinical and demographic metadata was included differed by source and by participant, and the metadata was provided uncurated.

The CDR3 sequence runs 9 residues, both termini included. In the prospective study, participants were about 18 to 90 years old, resided in approximately 22 geographic areas of the United States, and were enrolled through a virtual design. To assign participants to cohorts, the prospective study relied on clinical history that participants themselves reported in a screening survey and a study questionnaire. In the prospective study, whole blood, serum and a nasopharyngeal or oropharyngeal swab were collected from each participant by mobile phlebotomists. Over a roughly two-month period, participants in the prospective study had the option of providing additional blood draws and questionnaires. Before DNA extraction, prospective study blood samples were shipped either frozen or at room temperature. TCRbeta CDR3 regions were amplified from genomic DNA using the immunoSEQ Assay, a bias-controlled multiplex PCR. The authors' pipeline ran thus. The number of nucleated cells in each sample was estimated by amplification of reference gene primers within the assay. To quantify the absolute abundance of each unique TCRbeta CDR3 rearrangement, sequence reads were collapsed and filtered. For each sample, productive Simpson clonality was calculated as the square root of Simpson's diversity index across productive rearrangements. Drawn from immuneACCESS, this table holds only the in-frame rearrangements with V and J called that TCRdb kept. Clones are partly lost; checked studies trace under half to an unresolved V gene and leave the rest unexplained. The DNA was the basis for D and trimming; V, J and clone size are from that table. A total of over 250,000 clones appear in this sample, around 90% of them only once. The ten largest make up 2% to 2.5% of the sample.

This receptor was identified in a woman aged 60-75 years in a cohort exposed to, infected with or recovered from COVID-19 (not recorded which). The sequenced material came from PBMCs or T cells enriched from blood (not recorded which). The sequence links TRBV12-3 or TRBV12-4 to TRBJ2-7; the D segment call TRBD2 is taken from the table without a DNA check. The CDR3 amino acid sequence is: CASSFNGGD.